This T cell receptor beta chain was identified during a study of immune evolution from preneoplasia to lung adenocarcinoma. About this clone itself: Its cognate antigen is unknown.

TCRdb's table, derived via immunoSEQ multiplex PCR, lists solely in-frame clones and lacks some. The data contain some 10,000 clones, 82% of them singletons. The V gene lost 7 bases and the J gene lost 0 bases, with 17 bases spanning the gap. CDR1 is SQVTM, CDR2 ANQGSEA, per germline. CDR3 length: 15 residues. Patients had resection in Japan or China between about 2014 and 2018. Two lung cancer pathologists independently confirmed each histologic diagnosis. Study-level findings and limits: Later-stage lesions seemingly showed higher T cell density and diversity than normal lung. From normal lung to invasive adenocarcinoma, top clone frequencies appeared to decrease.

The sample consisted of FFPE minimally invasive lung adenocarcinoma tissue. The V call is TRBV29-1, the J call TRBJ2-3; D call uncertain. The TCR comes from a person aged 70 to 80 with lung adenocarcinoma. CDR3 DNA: TGCAGCGAACTCGGATGGGCCAGGAGCACAGATACGCAGTATTTT. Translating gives CSELGWARSTDTQYF.